These T cell receptor beta chains were read from a single sample in a study of prognosis after radiotherapy for stage I lung cancer. TCRdb reprocessed the multiplex PCR reads with MiXCR, giving one entry per CDR3 protein. The table shows approximately 31,000 distinct CDR3 sequences, with over 45% occurring only once. The source was PBMCs, collected before or after stereotactic body radiation therapy (not recorded which). The origin of the receptors is a donor over 45 with non-small cell lung cancer. Each CDR3 is given with its conserved first and last residue. A D gene is named only where the DNA matches it firmly. Clone sizes are given selectively: once, few, many, or a class where the clone is expanded.

D: NA; V: TRBV7-2; size: NA; J: TRBJ2-5; CDR3: CASSLVTWPQETHYF; DNA: TGTGCCAGCAGCTTAGTGACTTGGCCTCAGGAGACCCATTACTTC
D: NA; V: TRBV6-2/TRBV6-3; size: NA; J: TRBJ2-7; CDR3: CASSTVMGEQYF; DNA: TGTGCCAGCAGTACTGTGATGGGCGAGCAGTACTTC
D: NA; V: TRBV5-1; size: many; J: TRBJ2-1; CDR3: CASSTNTGLRGNEQFF; DNA: TGCGCCAGCAGCACCAACACAGGTCTCCGAGGGAATGAGCAGTTCTTC
D: TRBD2; V: TRBV19; size: many; J: TRBJ2-2; CDR3: CASSILGGSAPGELFF; DNA: TGTGCCAGTAGTATATTGGGGGGGAGTGCCCCCGGGGAGCTGTTTTTT
D: NA; V: TRBV7-9; size: many; J: TRBJ1-3; CDR3: CASSFGRSGNTIYF; DNA: TGTGCCAGCAGCTTCGGCCGGTCTGGAAACACCATATATTTT
D: TRBD1; V: TRBV30; size: many; J: TRBJ1-6; CDR3: CAWSDLTDRGNSPLHF; DNA: TGTGCCTGGAGTGACCTCACGGACAGGGGGAATTCACCCCTCCACTTT
D: NA; V: TRBV7-2; size: medium-sized; J: TRBJ1-2; CDR3: CASSPGPVANYGYTF; DNA: TGTGCCAGCAGTCCCGGGCCAGTAGCTAACTATGGCTACACCTTC
D: NA; V: TRBV20-1; size: many; J: TRBJ1-1; CDR3: CSARDRYNMNTEAFF; DNA: TGCAGTGCTAGAGATAGGTACAACATGAACACTGAAGCTTTCTTT
D: NA; V: TRBV12-3/TRBV12-4; size: NA; J: TRBJ2-7; CDR3: CASNRDGPREQHF; DNA: TGTGCCAGCAACCGGGATGGGCCTCGAGAGCAGCACTTC
D: TRBD1; V: TRBV3-1; size: many; J: TRBJ2-1; CDR3: CASSHGQAHNEQFF; DNA: TGTGCCAGCAGCCACGGACAGGCCCACAATGAGCAGTTCTTC
D: NA; V: TRBV12-3/TRBV12-4; size: NA; J: TRBJ1-2; CDR3: CASRMGGARGYTF; DNA: TGTGCCAGTAGGATGGGGGGGGCGCGGGGCTACACCTTC
D: NA; V: TRBV24-1; size: NA; J: TRBJ2-7; CDR3: CATSDSRDNPYEQYF; DNA: TGTGCCACCAGTGATTCCCGGGACAACCCCTACGAGCAGTACTTC
D: NA; V: TRBV6-2/TRBV6-3; size: NA; J: TRBJ2-7; CDR3: CASSWETFSYDQYF; DNA: TGTGCCAGCAGTTGGGAGACTTTCTCCTACGATCAGTACTTC
D: NA; V: TRBV7-3; size: many; J: TRBJ2-3; CDR3: CASSLNGGPDTQYF; DNA: TGTGCCAGCAGCTTAAACGGGGGCCCAGATACGCAGTATTTT
D: NA; V: TRBV12-3/TRBV12-4; size: NA; J: TRBJ1-2; CDR3: CASSSQGGNYGYTF; DNA: TGTGCCAGCAGTTCACAGGGCGGAAACTATGGCTACACCTTC
D: TRBD1; V: TRBV5-6; size: many; J: TRBJ1-2; CDR3: CASITGQDNYGYTF; DNA: TGTGCCAGCATCACAGGACAGGATAACTATGGCTACACCTTC
D: NA; V: TRBV5-1; size: many; J: TRBJ2-3; CDR3: CASSLGSTDTQYF; DNA: TGCGCCAGCAGCTTGGGAAGCACAGATACGCAGTATTTT
D: NA; V: TRBV6-2/TRBV6-3; size: once; J: TRBJ2-7; CDR3: CASSYPAGSYEQYF; DNA: TGTGCCAGCAGTTACCCGGCAGGTTCCTACGAGCAGTACTTC